Given below is one TCR beta chain in context. This sample stems from a study of blood T cell repertoires in COVID-19. Clones were sequenced by immunoSEQ multiplex PCR, and TCRdb holds only the in-frame ones, with some missing. The table includes approximately 290,000 clones, around nine tenths detected once. The germline V gene has CDR1 MNHEY and CDR2 SMNVEV (reference sequence). V lost 5 bases, J lost 6 bases, and 14 bases lay in between. The CDR3 totals 13 residues. Source material: peripheral blood. The sequence came from a woman in her fifties or sixties with acute or convalescent COVID-19. The rearrangement uses TRBV27 and TRBJ2-7, with D perhaps TRBD2 (6 bases). CDR3 coding DNA: TGTGCCAGCAGTCCCTGGACCGGGGGCGAGCAGTACTTC. Protein: CASSPWTGGEQYF.